This T cell receptor (beta chain) was profiled in a study of blood T cells in healthy people across ages. At the level of the study: About one barcoded TCR beta cDNA was captured per two T cells.

V lost 3 bases and J 10 bases, leaving 15 bases between the germline ends. The V gene's germline CDR1 is SGHDN and CDR2 FVKESK. The CDR3 length is 13 residues. Primers used in a second PCR of about 6 to 11 cycles were a sample-barcoded 5' primer and a J-beta primer mix. TCRdb called the 5' RACE reads again in MiXCR, with one record for every CDR3 protein. The sample lists about 1.6 million distinct CDR3 sequences, 30% to 40% occurring once. In the case of this clonotype: Its specificity is not known.

Findings and caveats of the study: Observed TCR beta diversity showed a strong correlation with the percentage of naive T cells as measured by flow cytometry. Higher diversity, along with more naive CD4+ cells, distinguished long-lived donors from aged donors.

Sequencing was carried out using blood. The genes are TRBV14 and TRBJ1-2; a weak D match, TRBD1 (6 bases). The sequence was obtained from a woman aged 30 to 39 in good health. The chain's CDR3 is CASSHPGQMNYTF. In DNA form, the CDR3 reads TGTGCCAGCAGCCACCCCGGACAGATGAACTACACCTTC.